Described below is a single TCR beta chain sequence and its context. These data originate in a study of cytomegalovirus exposure and HLA in healthy donors. The PCR contained 60 Vbeta and 13 Jbeta primers. Sequencing used immunoSEQ multiplex PCR; TCRdb keeps in-frame clones, though not all of them. The profile shows about 160,000 clones, roughly four fifths of them singletons. The sequencing sample was made of PBMCs. This receptor was obtained from a male donor in good health and CMV-seropositive.

The CDR3 protein is CASSSTGARETQYF. In nucleotides, the CDR3 is TGTGCCAGCAGTTCTACAGGGGCCAGGGAGACCCAGTACTTC. The chain joins TRBV6-1 to TRBJ2-5; 7 nucleotides line up with TRBD1. The V segment lost 5 bases and the J segment 5 bases; nucleotides outside the gene matches: 8. The germline V gene encodes CDR1 MNHNS and CDR2 SASEGT. The CDR3 sequence is 14 residues long.